This TCR beta chain was observed in a study of blood T cell repertoires in COVID-19 (TCRdb year 2020). Broadly, across the study: Samples covering the acute and convalescent phases of COVID-19 were provided by collaborators in the United States, Italy and Spain. The sample metadata nearly always contained a de-identified subject ID, COVID-19 status, age in years and sex. Where available, HLA class I and class II types were obtained from metadata supplied by the sample provider rather than from assay-based typing. Deeply sampled blood TCRbeta repertoires from subjects exposed to, actively infected with, or recovered from COVID-19 were included in the dataset. The prospective study material was composed of cDNA or gDNA derived from T cells, B-cell-depleted T cells, or PBMCs. Samples came from the ongoing ImmuneRACE study (first 160 participants) plus 1,254 subjects from 6 global collaborators. The repertoires were released in a freely available public database meant as a resource for research on the immune response to SARS-CoV-2. Points the paper makes about the study in general: The amount of clinical and demographic metadata varied by source and participant and was provided uncurated.

TCRbeta CDR3 regions were amplified from genomic DNA by means of the immunoSEQ Assay, a bias-controlled multiplex PCR. Under the source paper's analysis protocol: Within the assay, amplification of reference gene primers was used to estimate how many nucleated cells each sample contained. To quantify the absolute abundance of each unique TCRbeta CDR3 rearrangement, sequence reads were collapsed and filtered. For each sample, productive Simpson clonality was calculated by taking the square root of Simpson's diversity index across productive rearrangements. The source is immuneACCESS, and TCRdb retained only in-frame sequences with V and J called. Part of the clones is not carried over; for the studies checked, unresolved V genes explain less than half of this, and the remainder is unexplained. D and trimming were read from the DNA, whereas the V and J calls and clone size are those reported in that table. For this sample there are about 670,000 clones; approximately 90% appear just once. Over 0.2% of the sample is held by the ten biggest clonotypes.

The collaborating institutions used their own protocols to collect whole blood in K2EDTA tubes. For TCRbeta analysis, collaborator samples were shipped as frozen whole blood, as isolated PBMCs, or as DNA extracted from either sample type. As concerns this clone: Its recognized antigen is unknown. Base qualities were left out, and no much larger clone turns up one base away.

The source material was peripheral blood. The TCR originated in a woman aged 18 to 35 with acute or convalescent COVID-19.

The CDR3 in this case is CASRTALGYTF. The sequenced DNA is TGTGCCAGCAGGACAGCGCTCGGCTACACCTTC. This sequence uses TRBV27 and TRBJ1-2; tentative D gene TRBD1, with 5 bases matching. Trimming at the junction amounts to 6 bases on V and 8 bases on J, and the germline ends lie 10 bases apart. The CDR3 holds 11 amino acids from the cysteine to the phenylalanine. Here the CDR3 DNA is all that survives: 33 bases in frame from base 1. Reading the germline V gene (reference sequence) gives CDR1 MNHEY and CDR2 SMNVEV.